This T cell receptor (beta chain) was obtained from a study of blood T cell repertoires in COVID-19. Study details: Specimens from acute and convalescent COVID-19 originated in the United States, Italy and Spain. PBMCs, B-cell-depleted T cells, or T cells provided the cDNA or gDNA that made up the material.

In the authors' methods: From reference gene primer amplification, estimates of nucleated cell counts were derived. Assay: immunoSEQ multiplex PCR; the TCRdb copy retains only in-frame clones and omits some. That table supplies the V and J calls and clone size; D and trimming were determined from the DNA. The sample has 100,000 or so clones; 75% to 85% are singletons. The V and J ends lost 7 bases and 3 bases, in that order; junction bases with no gene match: 9. Germline V gives CDR1 SEHNR, CDR2 FQNEAQ (reference sequence). The CDR3 loop spans 15 amino acids. J is TRBJ1-2 and V is TRBV7-9, with 9 bases matching TRBD1. Sequenced material: peripheral blood. This sequence originates from a man aged 55 to 70 with acute or convalescent COVID-19. CDR3 sequence reads: CASTVTGGAYYGYTF. DNA of the CDR3: TGTGCCAGCACCGTAACAGGGGGCGCTTACTATGGCTACACCTTC.